The sequence of this T cell receptor beta chain was determined in a study of tumor and adjacent non-tumor tissue in lung cancer (dated by TCRdb to the late 2010s). Regarding the research as a whole: By cancer type, the cohort comprised 12 adenocarcinoma patients, a couple of squamous cell carcinoma patients and 1 small cell lung cancer patient. Among the 15 or so patients, ages ranged from about 31 to 85 years, approximately 10 were men and 5 were women, and disease was TNM stage I to III. A total of fewer than 150 million productive TCRbeta reads were generated by sequencing, corresponding to an average of around 3.8 million reads per sample. The study compared bulk TCRbeta repertoires from lung tumor tissue and matched distant non-tumor lung tissue of some 14 lung cancer patients. TCRbeta CDR3 sequencing was performed on under 35 paired specimens, with one tumor sample and one normal lung sample collected per patient. Study-wide conclusions, independent of this receptor: Significantly higher TCR diversity was found in younger patients, and higher tumor TCR diversity was associated with shorter overall and disease-free survival. Only approximately 14 patients were included in the cohort, and the need for larger samples and more detailed clinical data was noted by the authors. Because peripheral blood was not sequenced, blood TCRbeta repertoires in the lung cancer patients of the study were not examined. Tumor tissue showed significantly greater TCR diversity (inverse Simpson) than normal lung tissue (around 450 vs 150, P = 0.0075, Mann-Whitney U test). In normal lung, the top 100 clones accounted for a significantly larger cumulative share of the repertoire than in tumor tissue. Neither the sequencing platform nor unique molecular identifiers are mentioned in the methods.

The library was made by multiplex PCR. Sequencing instrument: Illumina HiSeq 2500. TCRbeta libraries were built by three rounds of nested PCR using primers (Table S4), following protocols modified from ARM-PCR. Before sequencing, PCR products in the 200-500 bp range were cut out of the gel and cleaned up using the QIAquick gel extraction kit. From the authors' description of their analysis: Reads were cleaned with Trimmomatic, merged with FLASH into complete CDR3 sequences, and assigned to V(D)J germline segments with MiTCR. Clonal diversity was computed as the inverse Simpson's index with VDJtools. In-frame sequences lacking a premature stop codon were counted as productive reads. TCRdb's own reprocessing of the public reads used fastp at Q25 and MiXCR and kept productive beta chains. Every distinct CDR3 protein forms one entry, paired with its most common genes and DNA. TCRdb, not the authors, supplied the V and J calls. In all, the sample holds around 40,000 distinct CDR3 sequences, and over 55% of those were seen once. The ten largest clones capture about 48% of the sample.

RNA was isolated from bulk unsorted tissue, and RNA quality was assessed with a NanoDrop ND-1000 and an Agilent 2100. For the normal lung samples, distant non-tumor tissue was collected more than 3 cm away from the tumor edge. The donors were newly diagnosed lung cancer patients admitted for thoracic surgery in China from August to November 2014 who had not received prior chemotherapy. Patients with previous radiotherapy or chemotherapy, or with another concurrent cancer, were excluded from the study. Pieces of surgical tissue measuring about 1-2.1 cm3 were kept in RNAlater solution and stored at -80 degrees C until use. This clonotype occurred a few times. Its cognate antigen has yet to be identified. Base qualities are not at hand, and no much larger clone is one base apart. Taken from the germline V gene, the CDR1 and CDR2 loops are MNHNS and SASEGT. From cysteine to phenylalanine, the CDR3 is 13 amino acids long. Only the CDR3 DNA is retained, 39 bases long and in frame from the first base.

The receptor's source is a man between 50 and 59 years old with non-small cell lung cancer. Sequencing input: distant non-tumor lung tissue. The rearrangement combines TRBV6-1 with TRBJ2-7; 8 middle bases align to TRBD1. The CDR3 protein sequence reads: CVGSGQGPGGQYF. The DNA sequence reads TGTGTCGGCTCAGGACAGGGCCCAGGCGGGCAATACTTC.